These T cell receptor beta chains were read from a single sample in a study of shared T cell receptors in the human thymus. The table came from immunoSEQ multiplex PCR; TCRdb's copy has only in-frame clones and leaves some out. The sample holds 700,000 or so clones; approximately 85% are singletons and the top ten take roughly 0.01%. These data are also associated with another study on human thymus T cells.

Sequencing was performed on thymocytes. The receptor set was obtained from a girl in the first two years of life with a congenital heart defect. The CDR3 runs from the conserved cysteine through the conserved F or W. A D gene is named only where the DNA matches it firmly. Only part of the rows carry a size: once, few, many, or a class if the clone is expanded.

- | 14 | TRBJ1-6 | TRBV4-3 | once | TGCGCCAGCCGCAGGACAGAACCCTATTCACCCCTCCACTTT | CASRRTEPYSPLHF
- | 21 | TRBJ2-2 | TRBV4-1 | - | TGCGCCAGCAGCCAAGGGGGGGTCGGGGCCACAAAAAACGCGAACACCGGGGAGCTGTTTTTT | CASSQGGVGATKNANTGELFF
TRBD2 | 14 | TRBJ2-1 | TRBV7-9 | - | TGTGCCAGCAGCTTACTAGCGGGGGTCAATGAGCAGTTCTTC | CASSLLAGVNEQFF
- | 12 | TRBJ1-2 | TRBV29-1 | - | TGCAGCGTTGGGGGGCGCCTCTATGGCTACACCTTC | CSVGGRLYGYTF
TRBD1 | 16 | TRBJ1-1 | TRBV2 | - | TGTGCCAGCAGTGGGAGGACAGGGAGTTTTTCGACTGAAGCTTTCTTT | CASSGRTGSFSTEAFF
TRBD1 | 14 | TRBJ1-4 | TRBV4-1 | - | TGCGCCAGCAGCCAAGGACAGGCCAGGGGGAAACTGTTTTTT | CASSQGQARGKLFF
TRBD1 | 18 | TRBJ1-4 | TRBV9 | - | TGTGCCAGCAGCCCGAGAGGGGGACAGGTCTTAACTAATGAAAAACTGTTTTTT | CASSPRGGQVLTNEKLFF
TRBD1 | 18 | TRBJ1-1 | TRBV4-1 | - | TGCGCCAGCAGCCGCGGATTGTTTTTGGGGACAGGGAACACTGAAGCTTTCTTT | CASSRGLFLGTGNTEAFF
- | 14 | TRBJ2-7 | TRBV9 | - | TGTGCCAGCAGCGTAGGCAGGTTTGCATACGAGCAGTACTTC | CASSVGRFAYEQYF
- | 15 | TRBJ1-4 | TRBV6-6 | once | TGTGCCAGCAGTTACCACCGGGAAGGTCCCGAAAAACTGTTTTTT | CASSYHREGPEKLFF
TRBD2 | 14 | TRBJ2-3 | TRBV30 | - | TGTGCCGGCTTCCCCAGCGGGGGGGCGGATACGCAGTATTTT | CAGFPSGGADTQYF
- | 16 | TRBJ1-2 | TRBV5-5 | - | TGTGCCAGCAGCTTGGAGCTTGGGGGCGGCTGGCAGGGCTACACCTTC | CASSLELGGGWQGYTF
TRBD1 | 15 | TRBJ1-1 | TRBV30 | - | TGTGCCTGGAGTCCCCGGAACAGGGGGAACACTGAAGCTTTCTTT | CAWSPRNRGNTEAFF
TRBD1 | 16 | TRBJ1-2 | TRBV9 | - | TGTGCCAGCAGAGGACCCGGGACAGGGGGTACCTATGGCTACACCTTC | CASRGPGTGGTYGYTF
TRBD1 | 20 | TRBJ2-7 | TRBV28 | - | TGTGCCAGCAGTTCTGAACCGGGACAGGGAGTTAGAGGGGTCTACTACGAGCAGTACTTC | CASSSEPGQGVRGVYYEQYF
TRBD1 | 12 | TRBJ1-1 | TRBV28 | - | TGTGCCAGCAGCCTAGGGGGCCCTGAAGCTTTCTTT | CASSLGGPEAFF
TRBD1 | 16 | TRBJ1-1 | TRBV11-2 | once | TGTGCCAGCAGCTTAAGTGAGGACTTACAAGACAGGGCAACTTTCTTT | CASSLSEDLQDRATFF
TRBD1 | 18 | TRBJ1-2 | TRBV5-4 | - | TGTGCCAGCAGATGGGAGTGGGGACAGGGGGGACAAAGGCATGGCTACACCTTC | CASRWEWGQGGQRHGYTF
- | 19 | TRBJ1-6 | TRBV5-1 | - | TGCGCCAGCAGCTTGACTGCCCGAGGAGGGAGCTCCTATAATTCACCCCTCCACTTT | CASSLTARGGSSYNSPLHF
- | 11 | TRBJ2-3 | TRBV6-6 | - | TGTGCCAGCAGCCCCGTGGGCCTTCAGTATTTT | CASSPVGLQYF
- | 17 | TRBJ1-5 | TRBV5-6 | - | TGTGCCAGCAGCTCAAAGAGACAGGCCCCCGAGAATCAGCCCCAGCATTTT | CASSSKRQAPENQPQHF
TRBD1 | 16 | TRBJ1-2 | TRBV11-2 | - | TGTGCCAGCAGCTTTAAGGGGGCGGTTAGGAACTATGGCTACACCTTC | CASSFKGAVRNYGYTF
TRBD1 | 17 | TRBJ1-2 | TRBV30 | - | TGTGCCTGGAGCAGGCCGGGACAGGGAAGGGGGAACTATGGCTACACCTTC | CAWSRPGQGRGNYGYTF
- | 16 | TRBJ2-7 | TRBV11-2 | - | TGTGCCAGCAGCTTAAGGGGGGACTATTGGGTCTACGAGCAGTACTTC | CASSLRGDYWVYEQYF